Below, one TCR beta chain is given with its context. This specimen belongs to a study of T cell clones after liver transplantation. Across the study: A pre-transplant mixed lymphocyte reaction with TCRbeta sequencing defined graft-donor-reactive clones followed in post-transplant blood.

Sequencing was performed with immunoSEQ multiplex PCR; in TCRdb, only in-frame clones are kept and a portion is missing. The data contain about 75,000 clones, 80% to 85% of them singletons. Trimming removed 5 bases from V and 3 bases from J; junction bases left unmatched: 3. The germline V gene has CDR1 SGHNT and CDR2 YYREEE (reference sequence). This CDR3 region has 14 residues. This chain uses TRBV5-4 with TRBJ2-1; 9 nucleotides align to TRBD2. The starting material was CD4+ T cells from blood, obtained less than 50 months after liver transplant. The receptor comes from a human patient who received a liver transplant. The T cells may come from the graft donor. The CDR3 sequence: CASRVSGSYNEQFF. Written as DNA, the CDR3 is TGTGCCAGCAGAGTTAGCGGGAGCTACAATGAGCAGTTCTTC.